The entry below gives a single TCR beta chain sequence along with its context. Antigen unknown. This sample was taken from a study of T cell responses to AZD1222 COVID-19 vaccine. Findings and limits, study-wide: Possibly, clonal diversity was underestimated; donors were largely white British and included more females. There were repertoire samples only from the period after the peak T cell response. Recipients of two AZD1222 doses showed rising Spike-specific TCR breadth and depth.

Produced via immunoSEQ multiplex PCR; TCRdb's table is partial and in-frame only. The sample shows just under 100,000 clones, more than 70% of them seen only once. Germline V CDR1 and CDR2: LGHDT, YNNKEL (reference sequence). The CDR3 extends over 15 amino acids. V lost 4 bases to trimming and J lost 3 bases, with 12 bases between them. The V gene is TRBV3-1 (or the pseudogene TRBV3-2), the J gene TRBJ2-2; TRBD2 might be the D (5 bases). The specimen was peripheral blood, collected on day 0 of AZD1222 vaccination. The sequence was collected from an adult in good health. The CDR3 nucleotides read TGTGCCAGCAGCCCAGAGGGAATGGACACCGGGGAGCTGTTTTTT. Amino acid sequence: CASSPEGMDTGELFF.